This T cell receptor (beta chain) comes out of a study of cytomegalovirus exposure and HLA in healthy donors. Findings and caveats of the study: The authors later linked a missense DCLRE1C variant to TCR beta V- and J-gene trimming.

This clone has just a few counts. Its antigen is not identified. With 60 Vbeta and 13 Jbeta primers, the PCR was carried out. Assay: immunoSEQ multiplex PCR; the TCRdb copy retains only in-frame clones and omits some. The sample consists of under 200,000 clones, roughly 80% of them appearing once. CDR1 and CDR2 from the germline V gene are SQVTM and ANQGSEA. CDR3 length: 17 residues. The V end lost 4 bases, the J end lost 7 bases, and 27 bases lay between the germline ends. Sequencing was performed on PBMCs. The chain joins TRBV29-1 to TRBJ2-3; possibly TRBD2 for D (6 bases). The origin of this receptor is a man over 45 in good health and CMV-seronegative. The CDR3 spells CSVGGDPRVADFNTQYF. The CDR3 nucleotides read TGCAGCGTTGGGGGGGACCCGCGGGTAGCCGATTTTAATACGCAGTATTTT.